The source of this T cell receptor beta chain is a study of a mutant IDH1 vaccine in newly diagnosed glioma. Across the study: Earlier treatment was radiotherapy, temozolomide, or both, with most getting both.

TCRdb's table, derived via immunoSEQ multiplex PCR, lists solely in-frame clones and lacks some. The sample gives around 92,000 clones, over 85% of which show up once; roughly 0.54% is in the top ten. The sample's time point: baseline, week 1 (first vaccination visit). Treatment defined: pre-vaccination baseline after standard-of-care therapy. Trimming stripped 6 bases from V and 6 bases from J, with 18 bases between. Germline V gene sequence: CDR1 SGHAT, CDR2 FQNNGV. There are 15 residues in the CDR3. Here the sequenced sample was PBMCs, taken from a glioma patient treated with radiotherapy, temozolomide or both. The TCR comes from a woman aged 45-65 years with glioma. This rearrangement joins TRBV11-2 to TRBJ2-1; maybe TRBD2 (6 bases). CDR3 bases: TGTGCCAGCAGTCCCAATGCGGCGGGACGCAATGAGCAGTTCTTC. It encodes CASSPNAAGRNEQFF.